These T cell receptor beta chains were read from a single sample in a study of blood T cells in healthy people across ages. TCRdb called the 5' RACE reads again in MiXCR, with one record for every CDR3 protein. The table includes around 790,000 distinct CDR3 sequences, under 45% detected once. The sequencing input was blood. Receptors originate from a man in his 60s in good health. CDR3s include the opening cysteine and the closing phenylalanine or tryptophan. Fields, in order: J gene, V gene, D gene, clone size, CDR3 DNA, CDR3 protein. D genes are given only for firm matches. Size tells how often a clone was seen (once, few, many) or the class of an expanded clone, and some rows leave it out.

J gene: TRBJ2-5
V gene: TRBV6-6
D gene: TRBD1
clone size: .
CDR3 DNA: TGTGCCAGCAACCCCGGGACAGAGGGGACCCAGTACTTC
CDR3 protein: CASNPGTEGTQYF

J gene: TRBJ1-3
V gene: TRBV7-2
D gene: .
clone size: .
CDR3 DNA: TGTGCCAGCAGCTTAAAGACGACCGGAAACACCATATATTTT
CDR3 protein: CASSLKTTGNTIYF

J gene: TRBJ1-1
V gene: TRBV5-6
D gene: TRBD1
clone size: .
CDR3 DNA: TGTGCCAGCAGCTGGGGACAGGGGGGATCTAAAGCTTTCTTT
CDR3 protein: CASSWGQGGSKAFF

J gene: TRBJ2-7
V gene: TRBV7-2
D gene: TRBD1
clone size: .
CDR3 DNA: TGTGCCAGCAGCCCACCCGGGACAGGGGGACCTTCCTACGAGCAGTACTTC
CDR3 protein: CASSPPGTGGPSYEQYF

J gene: TRBJ2-6
V gene: TRBV7-9
D gene: TRBD1
clone size: .
CDR3 DNA: TGTGCCAGCAGCTTAGACAGGGGGCTGGCCAACGTCCTGACTTTC
CDR3 protein: CASSLDRGLANVLTF

J gene: TRBJ2-5
V gene: TRBV4-1
D gene: .
clone size: few
CDR3 DNA: TGCGCCAGCAGCCCCCGCGAGAACTCCCAAGAGACCCAGTACTTC
CDR3 protein: CASSPRENSQETQYF

J gene: TRBJ1-1
V gene: TRBV6-6
D gene: .
clone size: .
CDR3 DNA: TGTGCCAGCAGTCTCCTCCAGGGGTCTGGCACTGAAGCTTTCTTT
CDR3 protein: CASSLLQGSGTEAFF

J gene: TRBJ2-3
V gene: TRBV6-5
D gene: .
clone size: .
CDR3 DNA: TGTGCCAGCAGCGGACAGCTCGCAGATACGCAGTATTTT
CDR3 protein: CASSGQLADTQYF

J gene: TRBJ2-1
V gene: TRBV20-1
D gene: .
clone size: few
CDR3 DNA: TGCAGTGCTATGCGATCCTACAATGAGCAGTTCTTC
CDR3 protein: CSAMRSYNEQFF

J gene: TRBJ2-7
V gene: TRBV14
D gene: .
clone size: many
CDR3 DNA: TGTGCCAGCAGCCACTCACTCGGGGGAGAGCAGTACTTC
CDR3 protein: CASSHSLGGEQYF

J gene: TRBJ2-7
V gene: TRBV5-1
D gene: TRBD2
clone size: .
CDR3 DNA: TGCGCCAGCAGCTCTGCGGGGGGCTCCTACGAGCAGTACTTC
CDR3 protein: CASSSAGGSYEQYF

J gene: TRBJ2-5
V gene: TRBV24-1
D gene: .
clone size: few
CDR3 DNA: TGTGCCACCAGCGGGGGACCGCAAGAGACCCAGTACTTC
CDR3 protein: CATSGGPQETQYF

J gene: TRBJ2-7
V gene: TRBV9
D gene: TRBD2
clone size: .
CDR3 DNA: TGTGCCAGCAGCGTAGCGGCTAGCGGAGAACCCTGGGCCCAGTACTTC
CDR3 protein: CASSVAASGEPWAQYF

J gene: TRBJ2-5
V gene: TRBV6-2/TRBV6-3
D gene: TRBD2
clone size: few
CDR3 DNA: TGTGCCAGCAACCGACTAGCGGGGCGTTACAATGAGCAGTACTTC
CDR3 protein: CASNRLAGRYNEQYF

J gene: TRBJ2-4
V gene: TRBV6-6
D gene: TRBD1
clone size: .
CDR3 DNA: TGTGCCAGCAGTCATGGGACAGGTCTGTGGAACATTCAGTACTTC
CDR3 protein: CASSHGTGLWNIQYF

J gene: TRBJ2-3
V gene: TRBV4-3
D gene: TRBD2
clone size: .
CDR3 DNA: TGCGCCAGCAGCCAGACTAGCGGGGGATTGGGCACAGATACGCAGTATTTT
CDR3 protein: CASSQTSGGLGTDTQYF

J gene: TRBJ2-7
V gene: TRBV5-5
D gene: TRBD1
clone size: .
CDR3 DNA: TGTGCCAGCAGCTTACAACAGGGGGCCATCGAGCAGTACTTC
CDR3 protein: CASSLQQGAIEQYF

J gene: TRBJ2-7
V gene: TRBV3-1
D gene: TRBD2
clone size: .
CDR3 DNA: TGTGCCAGCAGAAAAGCGGGGGGCTCCAATGAGCAGTACTTC
CDR3 protein: CASRKAGGSNEQYF

J gene: TRBJ2-5
V gene: TRBV7-3
D gene: TRBD1
clone size: .
CDR3 DNA: TGTGCCAGCAGTTCGACCGGGGGACAGGGAGAGACCCAGTACTTC
CDR3 protein: CASSSTGGQGETQYF

J gene: TRBJ1-5
V gene: TRBV12-3/TRBV12-4
D gene: TRBD1
clone size: .
CDR3 DNA: TGTGCCAGCAGTCTAGGACAGGATCGCAATCAGCCCCAGCATTTT
CDR3 protein: CASSLGQDRNQPQHF

J gene: TRBJ2-7
V gene: TRBV29-1
D gene: .
clone size: many
CDR3 DNA: TGCAGCGTTGTGGTGGGTTGGGACGAGCAGTACTTC
CDR3 protein: CSVVVGWDEQYF

J gene: TRBJ1-1
V gene: TRBV20-1
D gene: TRBD1
clone size: .
CDR3 DNA: TGCAGTGCTCGGCAGACAGGGACCACTGAAGCTTTCTTT
CDR3 protein: CSARQTGTTEAFF

J gene: TRBJ2-1
V gene: TRBV12-5
D gene: TRBD1
clone size: .
CDR3 DNA: TGTGCTAGTGGTTTGACAGGGGTGGTTAACAATGAGCAGTTCTTC
CDR3 protein: CASGLTGVVNNEQFF

J gene: TRBJ2-3
V gene: TRBV12-5
D gene: TRBD2
clone size: .
CDR3 DNA: TGTGCTAGTGGTTTGAAGCGGGGCGATACGCAGTATTTT
CDR3 protein: CASGLKRGDTQYF

J gene: TRBJ2-3
V gene: TRBV28
D gene: TRBD2
clone size: once
CDR3 DNA: TGTGCCAGCAGTTTTTCGCTAGCGGGGGGGACAGATACGCAGTATTTT
CDR3 protein: CASSFSLAGGTDTQYF

J gene: TRBJ2-5
V gene: TRBV6-5
D gene: TRBD2
clone size: .
CDR3 DNA: TGTGCCAGCACTCGACTAGCGGGGGGGCGTGGGGAGACCCAGTACTTC
CDR3 protein: CASTRLAGGRGETQYF

J gene: TRBJ2-7
V gene: TRBV7-2
D gene: .
clone size: .
CDR3 DNA: TGTGCCAGCAGCTTAGTCAGGGCCTCCTACAATGAGCAGTACTTC
CDR3 protein: CASSLVRASYNEQYF

J gene: TRBJ1-1
V gene: TRBV4-3
D gene: .
clone size: .
CDR3 DNA: TGCGCCAGCAGGCCAGGAAAACTGAACACTGAAGCTTTCTTT
CDR3 protein: CASRPGKLNTEAFF

J gene: TRBJ2-1
V gene: TRBV3-1
D gene: .
clone size: .
CDR3 DNA: TGTGCCAGCAGCCAAGATCGAGCCCTCCGGCCGCAGTTCTTC
CDR3 protein: CASSQDRALRPQFF

J gene: TRBJ1-6
V gene: TRBV7-8
D gene: TRBD1
clone size: few
CDR3 DNA: TGTGCCAGCAGCTCAGCGGGACAGGGGGCCTATAATTCACCCCTCCACTTT
CDR3 protein: CASSSAGQGAYNSPLHF

J gene: TRBJ1-4
V gene: TRBV25-1
D gene: .
clone size: .
CDR3 DNA: TGTGCCAGCAGTGAATCGGGCAGGGGATCCGAAAAACTGTTTTTT
CDR3 protein: CASSESGRGSEKLFF

J gene: TRBJ2-7
V gene: TRBV7-2
D gene: TRBD2
clone size: once
CDR3 DNA: TGTGCCAGCAGCTTACTAGCGGGGCTGAGCTCCTACAATGAGCAGTACTTC
CDR3 protein: CASSLLAGLSSYNEQYF

J gene: TRBJ2-7
V gene: TRBV4-3
D gene: .
clone size: few
CDR3 DNA: TGCGCCAGCAGCCAAGATCACCCCTACGAGCAGTACTTC
CDR3 protein: CASSQDHPYEQYF

J gene: TRBJ2-2
V gene: TRBV15
D gene: TRBD1
clone size: .
CDR3 DNA: TGTGCCACCAGCAGAGAGGGGGACAGGGCAACCGGGGAGCTGTTTTTT
CDR3 protein: CATSREGDRATGELFF

J gene: TRBJ2-3
V gene: TRBV29-1
D gene: .
clone size: many
CDR3 DNA: TGCAGCGGGCGGGGCGGTAGCACAGATACGCAGTATTTT
CDR3 protein: CSGRGGSTDTQYF

J gene: TRBJ1-4
V gene: TRBV14
D gene: .
clone size: few
CDR3 DNA: TGTGCCAGCAGCCAAGATCGCTTGATGCTGTTTTTT
CDR3 protein: CASSQDRLMLFF

J gene: TRBJ1-2
V gene: TRBV25-1
D gene: .
clone size: .
CDR3 DNA: TGTGCCAGCAGTGAATGGGGCAGGGTAAGGGGCTACACCTTC
CDR3 protein: CASSEWGRVRGYTF

J gene: TRBJ2-5
V gene: TRBV9
D gene: .
clone size: few
CDR3 DNA: TGTGCCAGCAGCGTAGATCTGGAAGAGACCCAGTACTTC
CDR3 protein: CASSVDLEETQYF

J gene: TRBJ1-5
V gene: TRBV7-2
D gene: .
clone size: .
CDR3 DNA: TGTGCCAGCAGCCCTCGTGATGGTCAGGGGTTGGGACGGGCCCAGCATTTT
CDR3 protein: CASSPRDGQGLGRAQHF

J gene: TRBJ2-7
V gene: TRBV5-1
D gene: TRBD1
clone size: .
CDR3 DNA: TGCGCCAGCAGCCCCTCCGGGACAGTTACCTACGAGCAGTACTTC
CDR3 protein: CASSPSGTVTYEQYF

J gene: TRBJ2-2
V gene: TRBV5-1
D gene: TRBD2
clone size: .
CDR3 DNA: TGCGCCAGCAGCAGCAGCGGGGTCCTCAACACCGGGGAGCTGTTTTTT
CDR3 protein: CASSSSGVLNTGELFF

J gene: TRBJ2-5
V gene: TRBV5-1
D gene: TRBD1
clone size: once
CDR3 DNA: TGCGCCAGCAGCCTAGGACAGGGGGCATCTGAGACCCAGTACTTC
CDR3 protein: CASSLGQGASETQYF

J gene: TRBJ2-7
V gene: TRBV3-1
D gene: .
clone size: .
CDR3 DNA: TGTGTCAGCAGCCAGGGCATGAGCTCCTACGAGCAGTACTTC
CDR3 protein: CVSSQGMSSYEQYF

J gene: TRBJ2-3
V gene: TRBV29-1
D gene: .
clone size: many
CDR3 DNA: TGCAGCGTTGATTCAGATACGCAGTATTTT
CDR3 protein: CSVDSDTQYF

J gene: TRBJ1-1
V gene: TRBV20-1
D gene: TRBD1
clone size: few
CDR3 DNA: TGCAGTGCGCGGACAGGGTGGCCTGAAGCTTTCTTT
CDR3 protein: CSARTGWPEAFF

J gene: TRBJ2-7
V gene: TRBV6-6
D gene: TRBD1
clone size: .
CDR3 DNA: TGTGCCAGCAGTTATTCGAGGGGGCTAAAAAACTACGAGCAGTACTTC
CDR3 protein: CASSYSRGLKNYEQYF

J gene: TRBJ2-1
V gene: TRBV24-1
D gene: TRBD2
clone size: .
CDR3 DNA: TGTGCCACCAGTGATGGACTAGCGGGGGCCTACAATGAGCAGTTCTTC
CDR3 protein: CATSDGLAGAYNEQFF

J gene: TRBJ2-1
V gene: TRBV20-1
D gene: TRBD2
clone size: few
CDR3 DNA: TGCAGTGCTAGAGATTCGGGACTAGCCAGCAATGAGCAGTTCTTC
CDR3 protein: CSARDSGLASNEQFF

J gene: TRBJ2-7
V gene: TRBV20-1
D gene: .
clone size: .
CDR3 DNA: TGCAGTGCTAGAGCCAGGGAGCGCTACGAGCAGTACTTC
CDR3 protein: CSARARERYEQYF

J gene: TRBJ2-3
V gene: TRBV10-3
D gene: .
clone size: .
CDR3 DNA: TGTGCCATCAGTGCCGAATATACGCAGTATTTT
CDR3 protein: CAISAEYTQYF

J gene: TRBJ1-6
V gene: TRBV20-1
D gene: .
clone size: .
CDR3 DNA: TGCAGTGCTAGCCGGGACGTGGGTTCACCCCTCCACTTT
CDR3 protein: CSASRDVGSPLHF

J gene: TRBJ2-1
V gene: TRBV18
D gene: .
clone size: few
CDR3 DNA: TGTGCCAGCTCACCACCGGCCAGGGCCTACAATGAGCAGTTCTTC
CDR3 protein: CASSPPARAYNEQFF

J gene: TRBJ2-2
V gene: TRBV6-2/TRBV6-3
D gene: .
clone size: .
CDR3 DNA: TGTGCCAGCAGTTACAAGGGTACCGGGGAGCTGTTTTTT
CDR3 protein: CASSYKGTGELFF